This entry lists 18 T cell receptor beta chains sequenced from one sample in a study of beta chain features in type 1 diabetes. Of the isolated RNA, all was reverse transcribed, and so the sequenced material was expressed TCRB transcripts. Some clones are missing from TCRdb's copy, which holds only in-frame ones; the method was immunoSEQ multiplex PCR. The table has about 900,000 clones, roughly 17% seen once. The sequenced material came from naive CD4+ T cells from blood. The receptors originated from a woman between 18 and 29 years old in good health.

The J gene is TRBJ1-5, the V gene TRBV7-2; D gene ambiguous. This CDR3 spans 12 amino acids. Between the trimmed V and J ends, which lost 1 base and 9 bases, there was a span of 7 bases. Germline assignment: CDR1 SGHTA and CDR2 FQGNSA. Written as DNA, the CDR3 is TGTGCCAGCAGCTTAGGCCCGGGGCCCCAGCATTTT. As protein: CASSLGPGPQHF.

This clone was seen only a few times. This sequence joins TRBV5-4 and TRBJ2-7; D is perhaps TRBD2 (7 bases). The CDR3 extends over 14 amino acids. V was clipped by 4 bases and J by 3 bases, with 14 bases between them. Looked up from germline, CDR1 is SGHNT and CDR2 is YYREEE (reference sequence). The CDR3 reads CASSPGGRFYEQYF. The CDR3 DNA follows: TGTGCCAGCAGCCCGGGGGGCAGATTCTACGAGCAGTACTTC.

This clone was observed a few times. The DNA for the CDR3 is TGTGCCAGCAGCTTATTCGAAGAGACCCAGTACTTC. It is translated as CASSLFEETQYF. This chain joins TRBV7-2 and TRBJ2-5; D is unresolved. Trimming shortened V by 2 bases and J by 3 bases, and 4 bases separated the two germline ends. The CDR3 length is 12 residues. Germline CDR1 and CDR2: SGHTA and FQGNSA. The whole variable domain, remainder taken from reference TRBV7-2 and TRBJ2-5, is GAGVSQSPSNKVTEKGKDVELRCDPISGHTALYWYRQSLGQGLEFLIYFQGNSAPDKSGLPSDRFSAERTGGSVSTLTIQRTQQEDSAVYLCASSLFEETQYFGPGTRLLVL.

This clone appeared a few times. This chain uses TRBV5-1 with TRBJ2-5; TRBD2 might be the D (5 bases). The V and J ends lost 4 bases and 2 bases respectively, with 21 bases between them. The CDR3 is made up of 17 amino acids. CDR1 and CDR2 (germline): SGHRS, YFSETQ. Written as DNA, the CDR3 is TGCGCCAGCAGCCCGGCTGGGTGGGGAGTTGGACAAGAGACCCAGTACTTC. It encodes CASSPAGWGVGQETQYF.

This clone was seen only a few times. The gene calls are TRBV18 and TRBJ2-1, with TRBD2 matching over 10 bases. The V gene's germline CDR1 is KGHSH and CDR2 LQKENI. V trimming: 5 bases; J trimming: 2 bases; junction bases outside the gene matches: 9. The CDR3 is 17 amino acids. This chain's CDR3 is CASSTRASGSPYNEQFF. The DNA for the CDR3 is TGTGCCAGCTCAACCAGGGCTAGCGGGAGTCCCTACAATGAGCAGTTCTTC.

The chain combines TRBV6-5 with TRBJ2-3, with 7 bases that match TRBD2. This CDR3 region has 16 residues. CDR1 is MNHEY and CDR2 is SVGAGI in the germline V gene. Trimming took 0 bases from V and 0 from J; bases not matched to a gene: 3. The CDR3 protein is CASSYSGAGSTDTQYF. CDR3 DNA sequence: TGTGCCAGCAGTTACTCGGGAGCGGGAAGCACAGATACGCAGTATTTT.

To note about this clone: Just one base apart from a much larger clone, this may be a read error. The rearrangement uses TRBV27 and TRBJ2-6, with D unclear. There are 14 residues in the CDR3. The germline V gene has CDR1 MNHEY and CDR2 SMNVEV (reference sequence). Trimming pared 3 bases from V and 0 bases from J, leaving 3 bases between. CDR3 region: CASSLVSGANVLTF. For the CDR3, the DNA is TGTGCCAGCAGTTTGGTCTCTGGGGCCAACGTCCTGACTTTC.

This clone was seen a few times. CDR3 protein: CATSQKVHGELFF. The CDR3 DNA reads as TGTGCCACCAGTCAGAAGGTTCACGGGGAGCTGTTTTTT. The chain links TRBV15 to TRBJ2-2; D remains unclear. Per the germline V gene, CDR1 is LNHNV and CDR2 is YYDKDF (reference sequence). The V end lost 6 bases, the J end lost 7 bases, and 12 bases lay between the germline ends. This CDR3 has 13 amino acids.

The sample holds a few counts of this clone. The chain is built from TRBV5-4 and TRBJ2-5; 9 nucleotides line up with TRBD2. The CDR3 runs 15 residues. V was pared by 0 bases and J by 1 base, with 1 base of the junction left unmatched. The germline V gene has CDR1 SGHNT and CDR2 YYREEE (reference sequence). The CDR3: CASSLASGIQETQYF. The CDR3 DNA is TGTGCCAGCAGCTTGGCTAGCGGGATCCAAGAGACCCAGTACTTC.

This clone was seen a handful of times. J is TRBJ1-1 and V is TRBV19; 8 nucleotides match TRBD1. Germline CDR1 is LNHDA and CDR2 is SQIVND (reference sequence). Trimming at V came to 9 bases and at J to 0 bases, leaving 12 bases not matched to a gene. This CDR3 comprises 16 residues. CDR3: CASFTWTGYVNTEAFF. The DNA for the CDR3 is TGTGCCAGCTTCACCTGGACAGGGTACGTGAACACTGAAGCTTTCTTT.

This clone was found a few times. The V call is TRBV10-3, the J call TRBJ2-1; 12 positions match TRBD2. Germline V lookup: CDR1 ENHRY, CDR2 SYGVKD. The CDR3 runs to 13 residues. Unmatched junction bases numbered 3, after V lost 8 bases and J lost 7 bases. The CDR3 nucleotides are TGTGCCATCGCCGGGACTAGCGGGAATGAGCAGTTCTTC. It is translated as CAIAGTSGNEQFF.

The chain is built from TRBV11-2 and TRBJ2-7, with a possible D match to TRBD2 (5 bases). In germline, CDR1 is SGHAT, CDR2 FQNNGV. The CDR3 loop spans 14 amino acids. V lost 5 bases, J lost 0 bases, and 11 bases lay in between. The CDR3 is CASSPGVYSYEQYF. As DNA, the CDR3 is TGTGCCAGCAGCCCCGGGGTTTACTCCTACGAGCAGTACTTC. The entire variable domain, with the rest obtained from reference TRBV11-2 and TRBJ2-7, is as follows: EAGVAQSPRYKIIEKRQSVAFWCNPISGHATLYWYQQILGQGPKLLIQFQNNGVVDDSQLPKDRFSAERLKGVDSTLKIQPAKLEDSAVYLCASSPGVYSYEQYFGPGTRLTVT.

Only a few counts were recorded for this clone. The chain combines TRBV10-3 with TRBJ2-6, with D unresolved. The germline gives CDR1 ENHRY, CDR2 SYGVKD. The V and J ends lost 6 bases and 0 bases respectively, with 6 bases between them. The CDR3 has 14 amino acids. CDR3 sequence: CAIRDDSGANVLTF. CDR3 DNA sequence: TGTGCCATCAGGGACGACTCTGGGGCCAACGTCCTGACTTTC.

The CDR3, as DNA: TGTGCCAGCGGCGCGATAGCTAATGAAAAACTGTTTTTT. Translation: CASGAIANEKLFF. The chain recombines TRBV27 with TRBJ1-4; no reliable D call. This CDR3 contains 13 residues. V dropped 8 bases and J dropped 3 bases, with 10 bases sitting between them. CDR1 and CDR2 from the germline V gene are MNHEY and SMNVEV (reference sequence). The whole variable domain, remainder taken from reference TRBV27 and TRBJ1-4, is EAQVTQNPRYLITVTGKKLTVTCSQNMNHEYMSWYRQDPGLGLRQIYYSMNVEVTDKGDVPEGYKVSRKEKRNFPLILESPSPNQTSLYFCASGAIANEKLFFGSGTQLSVL.

The V and J genes are TRBV13 and TRBJ1-1; D not certain. Germline values: CDR1 PRHDT, CDR2 FYEKMQ (reference sequence). The CDR3 is 14 residues long. The V end lost 1 base, the J end lost 1 base, and 7 bases lay between the germline ends. The CDR3, as DNA: TGTGCCAGCAGCTTAGATATGGAGAACACTGAAGCTTTCTTT. This codes for CASSLDMENTEAFF. The variable domain in full, completed from reference TRBV13 and TRBJ1-1, reads AAGVIQSPRHLIKEKRETATLKCYPIPRHDTVYWYQQGPGQDPQFLISFYEKMQSDKGSIPDRFSAQQFSDYHSELNMSSLELGDSALYFCASSLDMENTEAFFGQGTRLTVV.

Details on this clone: The same CDR3 is also encoded by other DNA sequences in this sample. V and J are TRBV28 and TRBJ2-3; tentative D call: TRBD2 (5 bases). The CDR3 is 14 amino acids. Trimming stripped 6 bases from V and 1 base from J, with 11 bases between. CDR1 and CDR2 from the germline V gene are MDHEN and SYDVKM. In nucleotides, the CDR3 is TGTGCCAGCAGAGGGCTAGCCGGCACAGATACGCAGTATTTT. It encodes CASRGLAGTDTQYF.

The CDR3 DNA sequence: TGTGCCAGTAGTATCTTTGGGCCGAGCAATCAGCCCCAGCATTTT. Its translation: CASSIFGPSNQPQHF. This rearrangement joins TRBV19 to TRBJ1-5; D unclear. Germline V CDR1 and CDR2: LNHDA, SQIVND (reference sequence). The CDR3 totals 15 residues. V shed 3 bases and J shed 1 base, with 10 bases lying between them.

The V gene is TRBV28, the J gene TRBJ1-2; D remains ambiguous. CDR1 and CDR2 from the germline V gene are MDHEN and SYDVKM. The V and J ends lost 6 bases and 9 bases respectively, with 14 bases between them. The CDR3 contains 12 residues. Here the CDR3 DNA reads TGTGCCAGCAGGACTCCCGCATCGAGCTACACCTTC. Translation: CASRTPASSYTF.